The 10 T cell receptor beta chains below come from one sample, sequenced in a study of T cells in Graves' hyperthyroidism and ophthalmopathy. There were TCR beta CDR3 regions amplified from RNA transcripts. In the first-round RT-PCR of the TCR CDR3, the HTBI primer set was used. MiXCR, run by TCRdb on the multiplex PCR reads, gives a single entry per CDR3 protein. Among 480,000 or so distinct CDR3 sequences listed, over 13% were seen once. The source material was blood. All receptors derive from a woman aged 18-29 years with Graves' hyperthyroidism.

This clonotype appeared many times. This chain uses TRBV24-1 with TRBJ2-2; D gene unclear. The V gene's germline CDR1 is KGHDR and CDR2 SFDVKD. The length of the CDR3 is 15 residues. V gave up 0 bases and J gave up 4 bases, with 8 bases separating them. The CDR3 loop is CATSDLKRSTGELFF. The CDR3 DNA reads TGTGCCACCAGTGATTTGAAGCGTAGCACCGGGGAGCTGTTTTTT.

This clonotype was found many times. J is TRBJ1-1 and V is TRBV6-5; TRBD1 matches 8 bases. Trimming at V came to 0 bases and at J to 3 bases, leaving 12 bases not matched to a gene. The germline gives CDR1 MNHEY, CDR2 SVGAGI. This CDR3 contains 18 residues. The CDR3 here is CASSYSKDRAKRDTEAFF. Here the CDR3 DNA reads TGTGCCAGCAGTTACTCGAAGGACAGGGCAAAACGAGACACTGAAGCTTTCTTT.

This clonotype was counted at least ten times. The chain is built from TRBV20-1 and TRBJ1-3; D is unclear. The germline CDR1 and CDR2 sequences are DFQATT and SNEGSKA (reference sequence). The CDR3 sequence is 12 residues long. V was trimmed by 3 bases and J by 1 base, leaving 4 bases between them. The chain's CDR3 is CSARGSGNTIYF. As DNA, the CDR3 is TGCAGTGCTAGGGGATCTGGAAACACCATATATTTT.

The gene calls are TRBV6-1 and TRBJ2-3, with 12 bases fitting TRBD2. V was clipped by 0 bases and J by 1 base; unmatched bases: 11. The CDR3 length is 20 residues. Germline V gene lookup returns CDR1 MNHNS and CDR2 SASEGT. Here the CDR3 DNA reads TGTGCCAGCAGTGAAGCGATCCTAGCGGGAGGGGGACCCCGCACAGATACGCAGTATTTT. Protein sequence: CASSEAILAGGGPRTDTQYF.

This clonotype was counted many times. CDR3 residues: CASSRTSGDYNEQFF. CDR3 sequence (DNA): TGTGCCAGCAGTCGGACTAGCGGAGATTACAATGAGCAGTTCTTC. The rearrangement uses TRBV11-2 and TRBJ2-1, with 10 bases identical to TRBD2. Trimming cost V 6 bases and J 4 bases; bases outside gene matches: 6. Germline loops: CDR1 SGHAT, CDR2 FQNNGV. The CDR3 spans 15 residues.

The chain employs TRBV2 and TRBJ2-3, with 9 bases aligning to TRBD2. With V trimmed by 7 bases and J by 2 bases, 10 bases remained unmatched. The length of the CDR3 is 16 residues. Germline CDR1 SNHLY, CDR2 FYNNEI. In DNA form, the CDR3 reads TGTGCCAGCATGAACCTCGGACTAGCGCTCACAGATACGCAGTATTTT. Translated, it gives CASMNLGLALTDTQYF.

This clonotype was recorded many times. The chain uses TRBV7-8 and TRBJ2-1; 11 bases align to TRBD2. After removal of 4 bases from V and 10 bases from J, the junction contained 12 bases not matched to a gene. CDR3 length: 16 amino acids. Germline assignment: CDR1 SGHVS and CDR2 FQNEAQ. The CDR3: CASSSGGTSGIMEQFF. The CDR3, as DNA: TGTGCCAGCAGCTCAGGGGGGACTAGCGGCATTATGGAGCAGTTCTTC.

The table lists this clonotype with many counts. The V call is TRBV20-1, the J call TRBJ2-7; D possibly corresponds to TRBD2 (5 bases). CDR1 is DFQATT, CDR2 SNEGSKA, per germline (reference sequence). The CDR3 sequence is 13 residues long. Trimming left V 1 base short and J 6 bases short, with 13 bases between. As DNA, the CDR3 is TGCAGTGCTAGAGTCTACCGTGGAGGCGAGCAGTACTTC. Amino acid sequence: CSARVYRGGEQYF.

About this clonotype: Germline is not matched at one junction end, which may reflect a read error. This chain joins TRBV7-3 and TRBJ2-3, with 13 bases identical to TRBD2. CDR3 length: 16 residues. Per the germline V gene, CDR1 is SGHTA and CDR2 is FQGTGA. The DNA for the CDR3 is TGTGCCAGCAGCCTGGGACTAGCGGGGATCACAGATATGCAGTATTTT. This translates into CASSLGLAGITDMQYF.

In its sample, this clonotype was seen a few times. The CDR3 bases are TGCAGCTTCCAGATGGGGGGAAACACCATATATTTT. It translates to CSFQMGGNTIYF. This chain links TRBV29-1 with TRBJ1-3, with no clear D. Trimming removed 8 bases from V and 4 bases from J, with 12 bases in between. CDR3 length: 12 residues. CDR1 and CDR2 from the germline V gene are SQVTM and ANQGSEA.